This TCR beta chain came from a study of T cells after yellow fever vaccination. Turning to the study itself: The SMART-Seq v4 Ultra Low Input method served to prepare the low-cell-number fractions. General study findings and limits: Post-booster samples contained most primary-vaccination clones (nearly 98% CD4, about 90% CD8).

Conversion of TCR transcripts into cDNA relied on 5'RACE template switching, which added a universal primer site and UMIs. TCRdb re-called the 5' RACE reads through MiXCR, storing one row per CDR3 protein. The profile shows approximately 260,000 distinct CDR3 sequences, approximately 5.2% of them singletons. This clonotype was observed a few times. As yet, its antigen is unknown. The CDR3 has 15 residues. V lost 1 base, J lost 2 bases, and 11 bases lay in between. The germline gives CDR1 SGHTA, CDR2 FQGNSA. This specimen was CD4+ T cells sorted from PBMCs, taken on the day of the yellow fever booster vaccination. This receptor was taken from a man younger than 35 who received the YFV17D yellow fever vaccine. The chain employs TRBV7-2 and TRBJ2-5, with unresolved D. The CDR3 DNA follows: TGTGCCAGCAGCTTAGGAGGCAGCATTCAAGAGACCCAGTACTTC. It translates to CASSLGGSIQETQYF.